One sample yielded the 32 T cell receptor beta chains listed below, sequenced in a study of shared clonotypes between healthy human individuals. TCRdb's table, derived via immunoSEQ multiplex PCR, lists solely in-frame clones and lacks some. The table shows over 2 million clones, with roughly 95% occurring only once. CD45RO-negative CD8 cells positively selected for CCR7 made up the naive population, which excluded terminally differentiated effector memory CD45RA+ cells. Sequencing used naive CD8+ T cells sorted from blood. All receptors derive from a man younger than 30 in good health.

This clone was recorded once. The chain couples TRBV4-1 to TRBJ2-5; the D gene is possibly TRBD2 (7 bases). The CDR3 has 15 amino acids. Trimming shortened V by 0 bases and J by 2 bases, and 10 bases separated the two germline ends. Germline V gene lookup returns CDR1 MGHRA and CDR2 YSYEKL. The CDR3 loop is CASSQERGGQETQYF. In DNA, the CDR3 is TGCGCCAGCAGCCAAGAAAGGGGGGGGCAAGAGACCCAGTACTTC.

The chain combines TRBV13 with TRBJ2-1; TRBD2 matches 8 bases. This CDR3 has 15 amino acids. The V gene end was trimmed by 3 bases and the J gene end by 5 bases; junction bases not matched to a gene: 6. Per germline, CDR1 PRHDT and CDR2 FYEKMQ (reference sequence). CDR3 protein: CASSFAGGPDNEQFF. The CDR3 nucleotides read TGTGCCAGCAGCTTCGCGGGGGGACCAGACAATGAGCAGTTCTTC.

The J gene is TRBJ1-2, the V gene TRBV6-6, with 8 bases matching TRBD1. CDR1 and CDR2 (germline): MNHNY, SVGAGI (reference sequence). J gave up 6 bases and V 3 bases, and 3 bases lay outside the gene matches. The CDR3 consists of 13 residues. CDR3 DNA sequence: TGTGCCAGCAGTTATCAGGGGGCCAATGGCTACACCTTC. This codes for CASSYQGANGYTF.

V is TRBV5-6 and J is TRBJ2-7, with D uncertain. Per germline, CDR1 SGHDT and CDR2 YYEEEE. This CDR3 has 12 amino acids. The ends were cut back, 2 bases at V and 5 bases at J, with 8 bases in the middle. The DNA for the CDR3 is TGTGCCAGCAGCTTAGGATCCCACGAGCAGTACTTC. Translated, it gives CASSLGSHEQYF. The full variable domain, in which reference TRBV5-6 and TRBJ2-7 provide the parts outside the CDR3, is DAGVTQSPTHLIKTRGQQVTLRCSPKSGHDTVSWYQQALGQGPQFIFQYYEEEERQRGNFPDRFSGHQFPNYSSELNVNALLLGDSALYLCASSLGSHEQYFGPGTRLTVT.

The chain recombines TRBV7-8 with TRBJ2-5, with a weak D call TRBD1 (5 bases). This CDR3 comprises 16 residues. Germline assignment: CDR1 SGHVS and CDR2 FQNEAQ. V was pared by 8 bases and J by 1 base, with 20 bases between. The CDR3 here is CASQLTSGLVQETQYF. CDR3 in DNA: TGTGCCAGCCAATTAACTTCAGGGTTAGTCCAAGAGACCCAGTACTTC.

The rearrangement links TRBV14 to TRBJ2-7; D perhaps matches TRBD1 (6 bases). V was clipped by 3 bases and J by 2 bases, with 14 bases between them. The CDR3 is 15 amino acids. Germline CDR1 and CDR2: SGHDN and FVKESK. CDR3: CASSQRDRRTYEQYF. CDR3 bases: TGTGCCAGCAGCCAGAGAGACAGGAGGACCTACGAGCAGTACTTC.

The chain combines TRBV7-6 with TRBJ1-4, with D possibly matching TRBD1 (5 bases). Trimming took 5 bases from V and 4 from J, leaving 14 bases between them. The CDR3 totals 15 residues. Germline loops: CDR1 SGHVS, CDR2 FNYEAQ. The CDR3 here is CASSPYAGLNEKLFF. CDR3 bases: TGTGCCAGCAGCCCATACGCGGGGCTTAATGAAAAACTGTTTTTT.

The genes are TRBV15 and TRBJ2-5; D may correspond to TRBD1 or TRBD2 (5 bases each). V was shortened by 4 bases and J by 5 bases, with 17 bases between the two germline ends. Germline V gene lookup returns CDR1 LNHNV and CDR2 YYDKDF (reference sequence). The CDR3 spans 15 residues. The CDR3 DNA reads TGTGCCACCAGCACTACGGGGTGGGGCGAGGAGACCCAGTACTTC. Residues: CATSTTGWGEETQYF.

This chain joins TRBV28 and TRBJ1-5; D is unresolved. Looked up from germline, CDR1 is MDHEN and CDR2 is SYDVKM. V dropped 1 base and J dropped 3 bases, with 7 bases sitting between them. The CDR3 extends over 14 amino acids. CDR3 residues: CASSLYQINQPQHF. DNA of the CDR3: TGTGCCAGCAGTTTATACCAGATCAATCAGCCCCAGCATTTT.

The rearrangement links TRBV10-1 to TRBJ1-4, with 9 nucleotides matching TRBD1. The CDR3 totals 14 residues. J gave up 6 bases and V 8 bases, and 7 bases lay outside the gene matches. Germline CDR1 and CDR2: WNHNN and SYGVQD (reference sequence). The CDR3 region has the DNA TGCGCCAGCCCACAGGGGGCTGAGTATGAAAAACTGTTTTTT. Amino acid sequence: CASPQGAEYEKLFF.

This chain links TRBV5-6 with TRBJ2-7; D might be TRBD1 (6 bases). V shed 3 bases and J shed 0 bases, with 16 bases lying between them. Germline CDR1 is SGHDT and CDR2 is YYEEEE. The CDR3 extends over 16 amino acids. Written as DNA, the CDR3 is TGTGCCAGCAGCTCCGTTGAGGGGGTCCCCTCCTACGAGCAGTACTTC. Residues: CASSSVEGVPSYEQYF.

This rearrangement joins TRBV5-6 to TRBJ1-1; D possibly corresponds to TRBD1 (6 bases). V was pared by 2 bases and J by 4 bases, with 12 bases between. Germline V lookup: CDR1 SGHDT, CDR2 YYEEEE. The CDR3 sequence is 14 residues long. CDR3 residues: CASSFGSQGTEAFF. CDR3 DNA: TGTGCCAGCAGCTTTGGCTCACAGGGCACTGAAGCTTTCTTT.

This sequence joins TRBV7-9 and TRBJ2-7; 9 positions match TRBD1. Trimming took 5 bases from V and 2 from J; bases not matched to a gene: 19. CDR3 size: 19 residues. Germline V CDR1 and CDR2: SEHNR, FQNEAQ (reference sequence). DNA for the CDR3: TGTGCCAGCAGCCCAGAGGGGTCAAGCTCGGACAGGGGCCCCTACGAGCAGTACTTC. It codes for CASSPEGSSSDRGPYEQYF.

The V and J genes are TRBV11-2 and TRBJ2-7; D may match TRBD1 or TRBD2 (5 bases each). The germline V and J ends were trimmed by 5 bases and 0 bases, with 11 bases remaining between them. CDR3 length: 14 amino acids. In germline, CDR1 is SGHAT, CDR2 FQNNGV. The DNA for the CDR3 is TGTGCCAGCAGCGTCCCAGGGAGCTCCTACGAGCAGTACTTC. Translated: CASSVPGSSYEQYF. Full variable domain (outside the CDR3, taken from reference TRBV11-2 and TRBJ2-7): EAGVAQSPRYKIIEKRQSVAFWCNPISGHATLYWYQQILGQGPKLLIQFQNNGVVDDSQLPKDRFSAERLKGVDSTLKIQPAKLEDSAVYLCASSVPGSSYEQYFGPGTRLTVT.

The gene calls are TRBV6-4 and TRBJ2-2; D remains unclear. Deletions cut 4 bases from V and 1 base from J, with 7 bases between. Germline V gene sequence: CDR1 MRHNA, CDR2 SNTAGT. CDR3 size: 14 residues. CDR3 nucleotides: TGTGCCAGCAGTGTCAACCAGAACACCGGGGAGCTGTTTTTT. Its translation: CASSVNQNTGELFF.

This chain connects TRBV9 to TRBJ1-4; 7 bases fit TRBD1. This CDR3 contains 15 residues. V gave up 4 bases and J gave up 5 bases; unmatched junction bases: 8. Germline V gene lookup returns CDR1 SGDLS and CDR2 YYNGEE. CDR3 sequence reads: CASSSGGQPNEKLFF. CDR3 nucleotides: TGTGCCAGCAGCTCAGGGGGGCAGCCAAATGAAAAACTGTTTTTT. The full variable domain, in which reference TRBV9 and TRBJ1-4 provide the parts outside the CDR3, is DSGVTQTPKHLITATGQRVTLRCSPRSGDLSVYWYQQSLDQGLQFLIQYYNGEERAKGNILERFSAQQFPDLHSELNLSSLELGDSALYFCASSSGGQPNEKLFFGSGTQLSVL.

With respect to this clone: One end of the junction does not line up with germline, which may come from a read error. The J gene is TRBJ2-1, the V gene TRBV4-1; 7 bases agree with TRBD2. The germline CDR1 and CDR2 sequences are MGHRA and YSYEKL. CDR3 size: 16 residues. As DNA, the CDR3 is TGCGCCAGCAGCCCGGAACGATCTAGCGGCTACCATGAGCAGTTCTTC. Its translation: CASSPERSSGYHEQFF.

As DNA, the CDR3 is TGTGCCAGCAGCGTGGGACTAGTCCACAATGAGCAGTTCTTC. This sequence encodes CASSVGLVHNEQFF. This sequence joins TRBV9 and TRBJ2-1; 8 nucleotides match TRBD2. CDR1 is SGDLS, CDR2 YYNGEE, per germline. The V and J ends lost 2 bases and 5 bases, in that order; junction bases with no gene match: 3. This CDR3 spans 14 amino acids.

Regarding this clone: In the same sample, other DNA sequences code for this CDR3. The V call is TRBV30, the J call TRBJ2-2; TRBD2 aligns across 9 bases. Germline loops: CDR1 GTSNPN, CDR2 SVGIG (reference sequence). The CDR3 consists of 13 residues. V was clipped by 2 bases and J by 5 bases; unmatched bases: 0. The DNA for the CDR3 is TGTGCCTGGAGTCTAGCGGGGACCGGGGAGCTGTTTTTT. As protein: CAWSLAGTGELFF.

This clone showed up just once. This sample also contains other DNA sequences that code for the same CDR3. The gene calls are TRBV29-1 and TRBJ2-1; no clear D gene. Germline V CDR1 and CDR2: SQVTM, ANQGSEA. The CDR3 is 9 amino acids. Trimming removed 6 bases from V and 5 bases from J, with 2 bases in between. The CDR3 DNA reads TGCAGCGTGGACAATGAGCAGTTCTTC. This encodes CSVDNEQFF.

This chain links TRBV11-2 with TRBJ2-2; 9 bases are shared with TRBD2. The CDR3 has 15 residues. CDR1 is SGHAT, CDR2 FQNNGV, per germline. V dropped 3 bases and J dropped 6; count of bases not matched to a gene: 5. The CDR3 loop is CASSFSSGVPGELFF. CDR3 bases: TGTGCCAGCAGCTTTTCTAGCGGGGTCCCCGGGGAGCTGTTTTTT.

Concerning this clone itself: Distinct nucleotide sequences in the sample also encode this CDR3. The chain's CDR3 is CASSYGTSGEQFF. The CDR3 coding sequence is TGTGCCAGCAGTTACGGGACATCGGGTGAGCAGTTCTTC. The chain employs TRBV6-5 and TRBJ2-1, with D perhaps TRBD1 (6 bases). Trimming cost V 2 bases and J 9 bases, with 11 bases left between them. The length of the CDR3 is 13 residues. Looked up from germline, CDR1 is MNHEY and CDR2 is SVGAGI.

V gene TRBV28 combines with J gene TRBJ2-5; weak D call: TRBD1 (6 bases). Germline loops: CDR1 MDHEN, CDR2 SYDVKM. The CDR3 runs to 15 residues. Trimming took 5 bases from V and 1 from J, leaving 14 bases between them. CDR3 in DNA: TGTGCCAGCAGTGCCGGGACATCTGGCCAAGAGACCCAGTACTTC. It yields the protein CASSAGTSGQETQYF.

V is TRBV19 and J is TRBJ1-1, with a tentative D call TRBD1 (5 bases). V was trimmed by 5 bases and J by 7 bases, leaving 14 bases between them. Germline-derived CDR1 and CDR2 are LNHDA and SQIVND (reference sequence). The CDR3 is 13 residues long. The CDR3 protein is CASSPGTEIEAFF. CDR3 coding DNA: TGTGCCAGTAGTCCGGGGACGGAAATTGAAGCTTTCTTT.

The chain employs TRBV29-1 and TRBJ2-2; TRBD2 aligns across 7 bases. The V segment lost 4 bases and the J segment 6 bases; nucleotides outside the gene matches: 8. The germline gives CDR1 SQVTM, CDR2 ANQGSEA. CDR3 length: 14 residues. CDR3: CSVGFRGDSGELFF. Written as DNA, the CDR3 is TGCAGCGTTGGGTTTCGGGGGGATTCCGGGGAGCTGTTTTTT.

The chain uses TRBV7-9 and TRBJ2-7; D remains ambiguous. V shed 0 bases and J shed 2 bases, with 5 bases lying between them. The germline V gene encodes CDR1 SEHNR and CDR2 FQNEAQ (reference sequence). The CDR3 has 13 amino acids. CDR3 residues: CASSLALTYEQYF. The CDR3 DNA sequence: TGTGCCAGCAGCTTAGCGTTGACCTACGAGCAGTACTTC.

This clone was recorded once. The chain carries TRBV7-6 and TRBJ1-1; perhaps TRBD1 as D (6 bases). Deletions cut 6 bases from V and 1 base from J, with 12 bases between. Germline-derived CDR1 and CDR2 are SGHVS and FNYEAQ. The CDR3 spans 14 residues. The CDR3 region is CASSSGARNTEAFF. CDR3 nucleotide sequence: TGTGCCAGCAGTTCGGGGGCTCGGAACACTGAAGCTTTCTTT.

This chain links TRBV5-1 with TRBJ2-5; 10 positions match TRBD2. From germline, CDR1 is SGHRS and CDR2 YFSETQ. CDR3 length equals 16 residues. V lost 4 bases and J lost 2; bases outside the gene matches: 8. The DNA of the CDR3 is TGCGCCAGCAGCAGGGCTAGCGGGGGAGTACAAGAGACCCAGTACTTC. Protein sequence: CASSRASGGVQETQYF.

This chain connects TRBV5-4 to TRBJ2-5, with 7 bases aligning to TRBD1. With 3 bases clipped from V and 2 bases from J, the junction kept 7 bases outside the gene matches. The CDR3 length is 15 residues. In germline, CDR1 is SGHNT, CDR2 YYREEE (reference sequence). CDR3 region: CASSWTDRPQETQYF. The CDR3 DNA sequence: TGTGCCAGCAGCTGGACGGACAGGCCTCAAGAGACCCAGTACTTC.

CDR3 bases: TGCGCCAGCAGCCAAGGAGGGTGGGGCTCCTACGAGCAGTACTTC. It translates to CASSQGGWGSYEQYF. This chain uses TRBV4-1 with TRBJ2-7; a possible D gene is TRBD2 (5 bases). The CDR3 totals 15 residues. Germline V gene lookup returns CDR1 MGHRA and CDR2 YSYEKL. V shed 1 base and J shed 0 bases, with 10 bases lying between them.

The CDR3 bases are TGCAGCGTTGATTGGGGTTCGAACACCGGGGAGCTGTTTTTT. It translates to CSVDWGSNTGELFF. The V and J genes are TRBV29-1 and TRBJ2-2; no clear D gene. The CDR3 is 14 amino acids. The germline V gene encodes CDR1 SQVTM and CDR2 ANQGSEA. Trimming pared 3 bases from V and 0 bases from J, leaving 8 bases between.

J is TRBJ2-7 and V is TRBV4-1; D unresolved. Germline CDR1 MGHRA, CDR2 YSYEKL. The CDR3 totals 18 residues. The V end lost 0 bases, the J end lost 0 bases, and 18 bases lay between the germline ends. CDR3 amino acids: CASSQDPPAGLFSYEQYF. CDR3 sequence (DNA): TGCGCCAGCAGCCAAGATCCCCCGGCCGGGCTTTTCTCCTACGAGCAGTACTTC.